A single sample gave rise to the 8 T cell receptor beta chains below, sequenced in a study of blood T cell repertoires in COVID-19. Repertoires were generated with immunoSEQ multiplex PCR, while TCRdb's copy carries only in-frame clones and drops some. This sample carries approximately 68,000 clones, 81% of them seen once, and the ten largest clones take roughly 9.2%. The sequencing input was peripheral blood. The source is a human donor in a cohort sampled during active COVID-19.

The chain has TRBV7-9 and TRBJ1-6; D is undetermined. The CDR3 consists of 15 residues. The ends were cut back, 1 base at V and 9 bases at J, with 13 bases in the middle. Germline V gene data show CDR1 as SEHNR and CDR2 as FQNEAQ (reference sequence). The CDR3 coding sequence is TGTGCCAGCAGCTTAGGGTACGGGTCGGCTTCACCCCTCCACTTT. Its protein product is CASSLGYGSASPLHF.

The rearrangement uses TRBV30 and TRBJ1-2; D is uncertain. The CDR3 is 12 amino acids. V gave up 0 bases and J gave up 8 bases, with 10 bases separating them. Per the germline V gene, CDR1 is GTSNPN and CDR2 is SVGIG (reference sequence). The CDR3 DNA sequence: TGTGCCTGGAGTGTAGGCGGGCAAGGCTACACCTTC. It yields the protein CAWSVGGQGYTF.

The gene calls are TRBV19 and TRBJ1-1; D remains ambiguous. Looked up from germline, CDR1 is LNHDA and CDR2 is SQIVND (reference sequence). V was clipped by 6 bases and J by 5 bases, with 10 bases between them. CDR3 size: 12 residues. CDR3 in amino acids: CASRDGVTEAFF. CDR3 nucleotide sequence: TGTGCCAGTAGGGACGGGGTTACTGAAGCTTTCTTT.

V and J are TRBV5-6 and TRBJ2-1, with TRBD2 matching 7 bases. V dropped 0 bases and J dropped 3; count of bases not matched to a gene: 3. Germline CDR1 and CDR2: SGHDT and YYEEEE. The CDR3 has 15 residues. CDR3 region: CASSLGSGLYNEQFF. The CDR3 nucleotides are TGTGCCAGCAGCTTGGGTAGCGGGCTCTACAATGAGCAGTTCTTC.

The chain couples TRBV28 to TRBJ1-1; D might be TRBD1 (6 bases). V lost 7 bases, J lost 5 bases, and 14 bases lay in between. Per germline, CDR1 MDHEN and CDR2 SYDVKM. The CDR3 is 13 amino acids. The CDR3, as DNA: TGTGCCAGCAATACAGGGTGGCGAACTGAAGCTTTCTTT. Its protein is CASNTGWRTEAFF.

The gene calls are TRBV19 and TRBJ2-1; D remains ambiguous. Per germline, CDR1 LNHDA and CDR2 SQIVND (reference sequence). This CDR3 has 13 residues. The ends were cut back, 2 bases at V and 3 bases at J, with 5 bases in the middle. DNA of the CDR3: TGTGCCAGTAGTATATCCAACTACAATGAGCAGTTCTTC. The encoded protein is CASSISNYNEQFF.

The J gene is TRBJ2-6, the V gene TRBV4-3, with TRBD2 matching over 8 bases. Germline V gives CDR1 LGHNA, CDR2 YSLEER. J lost 0 bases, V lost 1 base, and 2 bases had no gene match. The CDR3 totals 17 residues. The CDR3 spells CASSQGTSSSGANVLTF. CDR3 DNA: TGCGCCAGCAGCCAAGGGACTAGCAGCTCTGGGGCCAACGTCCTGACTTTC.

J is TRBJ2-1 and V is TRBV15, with TRBD2 matching 8 bases. The junction had 9 bases not matched to a gene; V was cut back by 3 bases and J by 2 bases. The V gene's germline CDR1 is LNHNV and CDR2 YYDKDF (reference sequence). This CDR3 is 17 amino acids long. For the CDR3, the DNA is TGTGCCACCAGCAGGGCTCCCGGGGGGGGCCCCTACAATGAGCAGTTCTTC. Its translation: CATSRAPGGGPYNEQFF.